This T cell receptor beta chain was sequenced for a study of blood T cells in healthy people across ages. General study points: Unsorted PBMC input precluded a conclusive naive versus antigen-experienced comparison.

Through a sample-barcoded 5' primer and a J-beta primer mix, a second PCR was run for roughly 7 to 11 cycles. Each single sample gave us at least 3 million CDR3-containing paired-end reads. TCRdb used MiXCR to reprocess the 5' RACE reads, holding one entry per CDR3 protein. This table holds 1.5 million or so distinct CDR3 sequences, 40% to 45% found once. Regarding this clonotype: Its specificity is not known.

The V and J ends lost 5 bases and 5 bases respectively, with 13 bases between them. The germline V gene encodes CDR1 SGHTA and CDR2 FQGNSA. This CDR3 has 14 amino acids. There were healthy Caucasian individuals from Russia, aged roughly 6 to 90, serving as donors. Material for sequencing was blood. This TCR was sampled from a woman under 30 in good health. The gene calls are TRBV7-2 and TRBJ2-1, with a weak D call TRBD2 (5 bases). CDR3 DNA: TGTGCCAGCAGCCTAGAGGGAGCACACAATGAGCAGTTCTTC. Translation: CASSLEGAHNEQFF.